The present T cell receptor (beta chain) was sequenced within a study of CD8 T cells in Susac syndrome. The V end was cut by 0 bases, the J end by 5 bases, with 17 bases between. Germline V CDR1 and CDR2: MNHEY, SMNVEV (reference sequence). CDR3 size: 16 residues. TEMRA cells were FACS-enriched, with CD8+ and CD4+ T cells isolated negatively. The RNA, roughly 0.5 to 1 ug, was put through reverse transcription using random hexamers. TCRdb passed the immunoSEQ multiplex PCR reads through MiXCR, listing each CDR3 protein once. The sample shows about 170,000 distinct CDR3 sequences, roughly 95% of them seen only once.

Sequenced: CD4+ T cells from PBMCs. The sequence came from a human donor with Susac syndrome. The chain combines TRBV27 with TRBJ2-7, with a weak D call TRBD1 (6 bases). The CDR3, as DNA: TGTGCCAGCAGTTTATCGGCTACGACAGGTTCTAACGAGCAGTACTTC. Its translation is CASSLSATTGSNEQYF.